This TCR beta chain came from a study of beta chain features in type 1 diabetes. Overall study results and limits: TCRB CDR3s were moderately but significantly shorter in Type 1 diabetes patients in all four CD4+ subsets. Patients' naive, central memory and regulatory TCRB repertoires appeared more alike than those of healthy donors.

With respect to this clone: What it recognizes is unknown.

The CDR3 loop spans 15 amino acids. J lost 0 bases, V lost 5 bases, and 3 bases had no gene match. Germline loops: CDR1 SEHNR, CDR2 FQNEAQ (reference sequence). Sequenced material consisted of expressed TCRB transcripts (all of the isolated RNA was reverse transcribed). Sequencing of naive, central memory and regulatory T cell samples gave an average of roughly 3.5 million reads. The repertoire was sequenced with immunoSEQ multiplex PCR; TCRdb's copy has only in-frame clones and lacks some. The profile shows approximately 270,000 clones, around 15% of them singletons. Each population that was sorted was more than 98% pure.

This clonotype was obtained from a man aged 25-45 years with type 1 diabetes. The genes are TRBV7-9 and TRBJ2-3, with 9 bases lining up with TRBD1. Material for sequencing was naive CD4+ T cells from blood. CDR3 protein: CASSIGTGSTDTQYF. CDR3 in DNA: TGTGCCAGCAGCATAGGGACAGGGAGCACAGATACGCAGTATTTT. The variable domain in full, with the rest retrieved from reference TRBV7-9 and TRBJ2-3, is DTGVSQNPRHKITKRGQNVTFRCDPISEHNRLYWYRQTLGQGPEFLTYFQNEAQLEKSRLLSDRFSAERPKGSFSTLEIQRTEQGDSAMYLCASSIGTGSTDTQYFGPGTRLTVL.